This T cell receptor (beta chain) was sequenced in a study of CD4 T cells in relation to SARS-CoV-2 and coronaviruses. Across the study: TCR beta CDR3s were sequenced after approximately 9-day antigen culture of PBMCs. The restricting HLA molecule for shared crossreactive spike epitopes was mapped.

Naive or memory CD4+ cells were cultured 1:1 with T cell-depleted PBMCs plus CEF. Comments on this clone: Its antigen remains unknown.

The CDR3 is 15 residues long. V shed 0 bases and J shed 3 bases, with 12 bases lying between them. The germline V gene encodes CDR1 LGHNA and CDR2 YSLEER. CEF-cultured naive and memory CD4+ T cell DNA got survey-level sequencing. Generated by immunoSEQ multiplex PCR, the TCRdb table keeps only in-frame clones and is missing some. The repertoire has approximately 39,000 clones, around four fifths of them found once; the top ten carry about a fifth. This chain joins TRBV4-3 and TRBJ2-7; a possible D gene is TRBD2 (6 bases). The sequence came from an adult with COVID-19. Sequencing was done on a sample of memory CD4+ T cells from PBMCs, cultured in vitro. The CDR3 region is CASSQDSSEDYEQYF. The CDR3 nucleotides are TGCGCCAGCAGCCAAGATTCTAGCGAGGACTACGAGCAGTACTTC.